This T cell receptor beta chain was captured by sequencing in a study of T-cell reconstitution after alpha-beta-depleted transplantation in children. Preparation of the TCRbeta library used unique molecular identifiers. TCRdb reprocessed the PCR reads with MiXCR, giving one entry per CDR3 protein. This table holds about 980,000 distinct CDR3 sequences, 25% to 35% found once. The length of the CDR3 is 13 residues. Per the germline V gene, CDR1 is SGHRS and CDR2 is YFSETQ. With 3 bases removed from V and 6 bases from J, the gap between germline ends came to 9 bases. Material: PBMCs, mostly from graft donor cells, obtained 360 days after TCRalphabeta/CD19-depleted stem cell transplant. V gene TRBV5-1 combines with J gene TRBJ2-2; D uncertain. This receptor was identified in a boy under three years old who had a stem cell transplant for SCID, so the T cells may come from the graft donor. The CDR3 spells CASSSDGSGELFF. In DNA, the CDR3 is TGCGCCAGCAGCTCGGATGGGTCCGGGGAGCTGTTTTTT. The whole variable domain, filled in from reference TRBV5-1 and TRBJ2-2, reads KAGVTQTPRYLIKTRGQQVTLSCSPISGHRSVSWYQQTPGQGLQFLFEYFSETQRNKGNFPGRFSGRQFSNSRSEMNVSTLELGDSALYLCASSSDGSGELFFGEGSRLTVL.